Presented here are 11 T cell receptor beta chains from one specimen sequenced in a study of PD-1 blockade in classical Hodgkin lymphoma. Generated by immunoSEQ multiplex PCR, the TCRdb table keeps only in-frame clones and is missing some. The table shows approximately 9,000 clones, with 70% to 90% occurring only once. Time point in this sample: newly diagnosed, previously untreated cHL patient sample. PBMCs were thawed, and CD8+ T cells were then isolated from them by magnetic negative selection. Sequencing was performed on CD8+ T cells from blood. The receptors come from a human donor with classical Hodgkin lymphoma.

V usage is TRBV7-8 and J usage is TRBJ2-7; tentatively, D is TRBD1 or TRBD2 (5 bases each). V lost 1 base and J 2 bases, leaving 12 bases between the germline ends. There are 15 residues in the CDR3. Germline V lookup: CDR1 SGHVS, CDR2 FQNEAQ. The chain's CDR3 is CASSLVPGPAYEQYF. The CDR3 DNA sequence: TGTGCCAGCAGCTTAGTGCCGGGGCCCGCCTACGAGCAGTACTTC.

The chain combines TRBV4-1 with TRBJ2-2; possibly TRBD1 for D (5 bases). CDR3 length: 15 amino acids. The germline CDR1 and CDR2 sequences are MGHRA and YSYEKL. V was clipped by 5 bases and J by 4 bases, with 14 bases between them. Here the CDR3 DNA reads TGCGCCAGCAGCGACAGATGGGTCGCCACCGGGGAGCTGTTTTTT. Protein product: CASSDRWVATGELFF.

The rearrangement links TRBV4-1 to TRBJ1-5; no firm D call. Trimming removed 4 bases at V and 5 bases at J, with 9 bases between. This CDR3 is 13 amino acids long. Looked up from germline, CDR1 is MGHRA and CDR2 is YSYEKL. Here the CDR3 reads CASSPAEDQPQHF. CDR3 nucleotides: TGCGCCAGCAGCCCGGCGGAGGATCAGCCCCAGCATTTT.

The chain is built from TRBV6-1 and TRBJ2-5; D is undetermined. Trimming removed 4 bases at V and 1 base at J, with 19 bases between. The CDR3 extends over 17 amino acids. CDR1 is MNHNS, CDR2 SASEGT, per germline. The CDR3 is CASSGFTANTTQETQYF. DNA for the CDR3: TGTGCCAGCAGTGGATTCACAGCTAATACTACCCAAGAGACCCAGTACTTC.

This rearrangement joins TRBV28 to TRBJ2-5, with 7 bases aligning to TRBD2. Germline loops: CDR1 MDHEN, CDR2 SYDVKM. V lost 2 bases to trimming and J lost 5 bases; unmatched junction nucleotides: 5. The CDR3 covers 14 residues. In DNA, the CDR3 is TGTGCCAGCAGTTTAGGACGGGAGGTGGAGACCCAGTACTTC. Translation: CASSLGREVETQYF.

V is TRBV25-1 and J is TRBJ1-1; 9 bases are shared with TRBD1. Germline CDR1 MGHDK, CDR2 SYGVNS. The V gene end was trimmed by 5 bases and the J gene end by 4 bases; junction bases not matched to a gene: 11. This CDR3 spans 16 amino acids. The CDR3, as DNA: TGTGCCAGCAGTCCCGACCTCCCGGGACAGGGCACTGAAGCTTTCTTT. This sequence encodes CASSPDLPGQGTEAFF.

This chain links TRBV6-1 with TRBJ2-2; 7 bases match TRBD2. This CDR3 region has 13 residues. Germline V gives CDR1 MNHNS, CDR2 SASEGT. Germline trimming cut 5 bases from V and 5 bases from J; bases unmatched to any gene: 2. The CDR3: CASSWGGTGELFF. The CDR3 DNA sequence: TGTGCCAGCAGTTGGGGGGGGACCGGGGAGCTGTTTTTT.

This chain uses TRBV5-6 with TRBJ1-1; D gene uncertain. V was pared by 4 bases and J by 0 bases, with 7 bases between. Looked up from germline, CDR1 is SGHDT and CDR2 is YYEEEE. The CDR3 runs to 13 residues. For the CDR3, the DNA is TGTGCCAGCAGCCCCAGCTTGAACACTGAAGCTTTCTTT. Residues: CASSPSLNTEAFF.

V gene TRBV28 combines with J gene TRBJ2-1; 9 bases match TRBD1. The length of the CDR3 is 14 residues. CDR1 and CDR2 (germline): MDHEN, SYDVKM. The V gene end was trimmed by 3 bases and the J gene end by 8 bases; junction bases not matched to a gene: 5. Here the CDR3 DNA reads TGTGCCAGCAGTTTGGGGACAGGGTGGGATGAGCAGTTCTTC. This gives the protein CASSLGTGWDEQFF.

J is TRBJ2-5 and V is TRBV27; 8 nucleotides align to TRBD2. This CDR3 is 14 amino acids long. Trimming removed 2 bases from V and 4 bases from J; junction bases left unmatched: 3. Germline V gene sequence: CDR1 MNHEY, CDR2 SMNVEV (reference sequence). The CDR3 sequence: CASSLAGGGETQYF. In DNA, the CDR3 is TGTGCCAGCAGTTTAGCGGGGGGCGGAGAGACCCAGTACTTC.

This chain links TRBV5-4 with TRBJ2-3; 7 nucleotides align to TRBD2. Germline loops: CDR1 SGHNT, CDR2 YYREEE (reference sequence). This CDR3 region has 13 residues. Germline trimming cut 3 bases from V and 4 bases from J; bases unmatched to any gene: 2. The CDR3 is CASSWGGADTQYF. The CDR3 nucleotides are TGTGCCAGCAGCTGGGGAGGGGCAGATACGCAGTATTTT.